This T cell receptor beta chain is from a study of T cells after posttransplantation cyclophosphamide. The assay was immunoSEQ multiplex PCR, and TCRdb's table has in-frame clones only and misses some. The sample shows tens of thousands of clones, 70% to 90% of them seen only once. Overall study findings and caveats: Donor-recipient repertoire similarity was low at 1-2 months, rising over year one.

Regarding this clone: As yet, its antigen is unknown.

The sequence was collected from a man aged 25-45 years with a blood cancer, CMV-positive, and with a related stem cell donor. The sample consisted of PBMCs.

The CDR3 loop is CASSVGTGTGRETQYF. Written as DNA, the CDR3 is TGTGCCAGCAGCGTAGGAACTGGGACAGGGAGGGAGACCCAGTACTTC. This rearrangement joins TRBV9 to TRBJ2-5; 9 nucleotides align to TRBD1. This CDR3 is 16 amino acids long. V shed 0 bases, J shed 5 bases, and the junction held 8 bases outside the gene matches. Germline CDR1 is SGDLS and CDR2 is YYNGEE.